A selection of T cell receptor beta chains follows, all from one sample in a study of cytotoxic CD8 clonotypes in ibrutinib-treated CLL. TCRdb keeps only in-frame clones here, not all; method: immunoSEQ multiplex PCR. The table lists around 70,000 clones, over 75% of them singletons. The specimen comprised PBMCs, sampled after 12 months of ibrutinib treatment. These receptors were collected from a human donor with chronic lymphocytic leukemia. Each CDR3 is given without its conserved first and last residue. A D gene is named only where the DNA matches it firmly. Where a row states a size, it is once, few, many or the class of an expanded clone; other rows omit it.

>.|TRBJ2-2|TRBV5-1|TRBD2|15
ASSRTSGRAGTGELF
>.|TRBJ2-7|TRBV6-1|TRBD2|14
ASSGGGAGESYEQY
>few|TRBJ1-5|TRBV13|.|11
ASSLGLNQPQH
>.|TRBJ2-5|TRBV30|.|10
AWGLNQETQY
>.|TRBJ2-1|TRBV4-1|TRBD2|18
ASSQDGGTSGSKTHNEQF
>.|TRBJ2-7|TRBV19|.|10
ATSLGRNEQY
>.|TRBJ1-4|TRBV15|.|14
ATSRGGTPINEKLF
>once|TRBJ1-1|TRBV5-1|.|13
ASSPEGAGNTEAF
>.|TRBJ1-3|TRBV18|.|14
ASSPGARAPGNTIY
>.|TRBJ1-5|TRBV19|.|13
ASSIKGDSNQPQH